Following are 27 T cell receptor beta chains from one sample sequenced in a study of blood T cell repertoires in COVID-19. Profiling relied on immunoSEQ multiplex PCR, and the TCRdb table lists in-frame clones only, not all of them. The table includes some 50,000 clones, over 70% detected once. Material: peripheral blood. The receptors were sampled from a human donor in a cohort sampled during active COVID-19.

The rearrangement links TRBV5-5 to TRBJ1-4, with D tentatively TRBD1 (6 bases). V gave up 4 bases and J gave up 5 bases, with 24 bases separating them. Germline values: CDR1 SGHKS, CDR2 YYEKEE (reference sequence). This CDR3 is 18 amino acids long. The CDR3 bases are TGTGCCAGCAGCCCCGGACAGTTACTTAAGGGATCCAATGAAAAACTGTTTTTT. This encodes CASSPGQLLKGSNEKLFF.

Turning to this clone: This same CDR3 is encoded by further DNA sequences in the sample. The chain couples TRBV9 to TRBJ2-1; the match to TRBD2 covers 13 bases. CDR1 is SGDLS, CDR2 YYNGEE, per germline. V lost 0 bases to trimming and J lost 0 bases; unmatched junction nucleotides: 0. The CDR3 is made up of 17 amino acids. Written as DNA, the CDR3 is TGTGCCAGCAGCGTAGGGACTAGCGGGAGCTCCTACAATGAGCAGTTCTTC. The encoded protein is CASSVGTSGSSYNEQFF.

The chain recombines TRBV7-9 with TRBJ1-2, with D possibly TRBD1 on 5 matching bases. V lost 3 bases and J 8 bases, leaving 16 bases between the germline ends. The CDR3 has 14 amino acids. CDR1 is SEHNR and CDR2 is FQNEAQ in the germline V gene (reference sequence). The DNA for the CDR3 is TGTGCCAGCAGCTTTAGTTCAGGGAGGAGCGGCTACACCTTC. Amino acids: CASSFSSGRSGYTF.

CDR3 coding DNA: TGTGCCAGCAGCTCCTCTCTTGGGGACACCGGCAATCAGCCCCAGCATTTT. Its translation: CASSSSLGDTGNQPQHF. The gene calls are TRBV7-9 and TRBJ1-5, with D possibly being TRBD1 (6 bases). The V end was cut by 4 bases, the J end by 2 bases, with 18 bases between. Germline V gene data show CDR1 as SEHNR and CDR2 as FQNEAQ (reference sequence). This CDR3 region has 17 residues.

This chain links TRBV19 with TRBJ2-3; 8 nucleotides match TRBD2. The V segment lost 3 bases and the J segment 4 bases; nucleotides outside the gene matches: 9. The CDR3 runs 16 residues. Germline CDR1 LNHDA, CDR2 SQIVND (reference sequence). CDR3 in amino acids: CASSIRQRELPDTQYF. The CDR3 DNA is TGTGCCAGTAGTATCCGGCAGCGGGAGCTCCCAGATACGCAGTATTTT.

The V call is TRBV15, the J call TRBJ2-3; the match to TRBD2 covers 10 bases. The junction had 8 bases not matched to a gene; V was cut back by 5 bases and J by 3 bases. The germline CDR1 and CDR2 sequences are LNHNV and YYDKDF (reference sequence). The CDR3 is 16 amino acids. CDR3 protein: CATSARLAGGTDTQYF. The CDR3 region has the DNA TGTGCCACCAGCGCCCGACTAGCGGGTGGGACAGATACGCAGTATTTT.

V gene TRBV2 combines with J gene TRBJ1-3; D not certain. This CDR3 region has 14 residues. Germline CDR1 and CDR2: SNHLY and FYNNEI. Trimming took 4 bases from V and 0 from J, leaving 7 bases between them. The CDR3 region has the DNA TGTGCCAGCAGTGGTCCTAGCTCTGGAAACACCATATATTTT. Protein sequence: CASSGPSSGNTIYF. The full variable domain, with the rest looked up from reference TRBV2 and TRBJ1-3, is EPEVTQTPSHQVTQMGQEVILRCVPISNHLYFYWYRQILGQKVEFLVSFYNNEISEKSEIFDDQFSVERPDGSNFTLKIRSTKLEDSAMYFCASSGPSSGNTIYFGEGSWLTVV.

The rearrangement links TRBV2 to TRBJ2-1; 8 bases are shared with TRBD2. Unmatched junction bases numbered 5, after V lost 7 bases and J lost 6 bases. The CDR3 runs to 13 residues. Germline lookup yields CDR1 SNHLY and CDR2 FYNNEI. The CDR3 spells CASKERESNEQFF. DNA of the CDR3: TGTGCCAGCAAGGAGCGGGAGTCCAATGAGCAGTTCTTC.

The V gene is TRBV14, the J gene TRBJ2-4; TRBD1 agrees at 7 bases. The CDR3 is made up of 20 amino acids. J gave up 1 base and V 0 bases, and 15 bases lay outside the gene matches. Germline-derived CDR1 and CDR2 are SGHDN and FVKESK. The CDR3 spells CASSQDKLETGIIAKNIQYF. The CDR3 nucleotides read TGTGCCAGCAGCCAAGATAAGTTGGAGACAGGGATTATCGCCAAAAACATTCAGTACTTC.

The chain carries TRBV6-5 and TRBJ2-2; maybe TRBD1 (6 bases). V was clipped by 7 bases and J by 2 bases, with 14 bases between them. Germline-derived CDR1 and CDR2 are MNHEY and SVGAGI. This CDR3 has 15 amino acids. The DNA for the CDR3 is TGTGCCAGCATGAGGGGGACCTCCAACACCGGGGAGCTGTTTTTT. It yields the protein CASMRGTSNTGELFF.

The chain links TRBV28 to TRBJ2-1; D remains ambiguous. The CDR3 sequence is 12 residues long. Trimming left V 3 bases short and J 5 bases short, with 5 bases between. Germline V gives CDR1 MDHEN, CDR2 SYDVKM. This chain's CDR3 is CASSFRDNEQFF. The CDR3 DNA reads TGTGCCAGCAGTTTTCGGGACAATGAGCAGTTCTTC.

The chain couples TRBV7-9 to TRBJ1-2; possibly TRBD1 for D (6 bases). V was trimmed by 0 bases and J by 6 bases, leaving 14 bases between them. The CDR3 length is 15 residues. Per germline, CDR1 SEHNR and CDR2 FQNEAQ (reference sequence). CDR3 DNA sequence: TGTGCCAGCAGCTTAGCGGGGGAGACAGGAGATGGCTACACCTTC. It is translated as CASSLAGETGDGYTF.

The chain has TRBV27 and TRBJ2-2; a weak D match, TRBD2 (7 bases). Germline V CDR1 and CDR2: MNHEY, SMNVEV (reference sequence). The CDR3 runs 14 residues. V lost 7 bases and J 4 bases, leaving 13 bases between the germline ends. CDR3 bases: TGTGCCAGCAACGTGGCGGGGGCCACCGGGGAGCTGTTTTTT. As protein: CASNVAGATGELFF.

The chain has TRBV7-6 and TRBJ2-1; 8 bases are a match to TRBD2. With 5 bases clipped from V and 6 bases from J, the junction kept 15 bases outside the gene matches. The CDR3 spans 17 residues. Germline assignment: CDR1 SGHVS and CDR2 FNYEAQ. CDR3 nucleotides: TGTGCCAGCAGCACCACTAGCGGACTGAGGGGGTTCAATGAGCAGTTCTTC. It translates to CASSTTSGLRGFNEQFF.

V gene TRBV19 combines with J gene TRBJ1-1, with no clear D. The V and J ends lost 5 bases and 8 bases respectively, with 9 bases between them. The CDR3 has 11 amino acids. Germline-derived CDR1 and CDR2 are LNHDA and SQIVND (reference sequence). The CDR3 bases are TGTGCCAGTAGTTTTCGGGAAGAAGCTTTCTTT. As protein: CASSFREEAFF. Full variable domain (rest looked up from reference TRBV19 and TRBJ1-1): DGGITQSPKYLFRKEGQNVTLSCEQNLNHDAMYWYRQDPGQGLRLIYYSQIVNDFQKGDIAEGYSVSREKKESFPLTVTSAQKNPTAFYLCASSFREEAFFGQGTRLTVV.

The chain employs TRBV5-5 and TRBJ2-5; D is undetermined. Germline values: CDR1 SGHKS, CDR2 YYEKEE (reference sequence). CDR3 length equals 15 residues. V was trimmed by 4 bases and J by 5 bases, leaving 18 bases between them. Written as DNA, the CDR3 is TGTGCCAGCAGCCTAACGCAGAGGCCAACGGAGACCCAGTACTTC. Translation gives CASSLTQRPTETQYF.

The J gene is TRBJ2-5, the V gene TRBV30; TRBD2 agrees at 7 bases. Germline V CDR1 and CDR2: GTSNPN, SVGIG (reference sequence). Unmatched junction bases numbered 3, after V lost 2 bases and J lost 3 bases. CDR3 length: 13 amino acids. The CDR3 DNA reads TGTGCCTGGAGTAACAGCGGGGAAGAGACCCAGTACTTC. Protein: CAWSNSGEETQYF.

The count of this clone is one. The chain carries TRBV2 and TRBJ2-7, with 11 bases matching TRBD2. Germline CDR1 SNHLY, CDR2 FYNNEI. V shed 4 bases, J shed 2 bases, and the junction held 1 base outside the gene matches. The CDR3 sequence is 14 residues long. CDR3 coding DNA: TGTGCCAGCAGTGCACTAGCGGGAGCCTACGAGCAGTACTTC. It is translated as CASSALAGAYEQYF.

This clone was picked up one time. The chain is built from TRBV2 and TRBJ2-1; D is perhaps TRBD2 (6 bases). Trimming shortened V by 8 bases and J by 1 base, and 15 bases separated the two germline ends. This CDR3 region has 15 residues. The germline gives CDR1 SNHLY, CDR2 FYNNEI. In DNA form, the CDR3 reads TGTGCCAGCTCGGCAGAGCGGGTGTCCTACAATGAGCAGTTCTTC. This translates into CASSAERVSYNEQFF.

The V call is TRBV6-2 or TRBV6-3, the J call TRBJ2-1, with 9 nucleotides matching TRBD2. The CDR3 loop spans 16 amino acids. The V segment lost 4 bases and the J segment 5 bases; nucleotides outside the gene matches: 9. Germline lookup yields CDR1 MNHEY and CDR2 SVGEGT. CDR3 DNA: TGTGCCAGCAGTTCCGGGGAGCGGGAGGTCGACAATGAGCAGTTCTTC. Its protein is CASSSGEREVDNEQFF.

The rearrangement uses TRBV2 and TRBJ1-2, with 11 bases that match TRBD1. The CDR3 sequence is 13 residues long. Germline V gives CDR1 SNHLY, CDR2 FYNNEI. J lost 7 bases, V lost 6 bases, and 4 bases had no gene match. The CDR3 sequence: CASRGQGAFGYTF. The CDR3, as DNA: TGTGCCAGCAGAGGACAGGGGGCCTTTGGCTACACCTTC.

CDR3 loop: CASSDSGNGIGVTEAFF. CDR3 in DNA: TGTGCCAGCAGTGACTCGGGCAATGGTATTGGTGTCACTGAAGCTTTCTTT. V and J are TRBV6-4 and TRBJ1-1; D is undetermined. CDR1 and CDR2 (germline): MRHNA, SNTAGT. V lost 0 bases to trimming and J lost 4 bases, with 18 bases between them. This CDR3 comprises 17 residues.

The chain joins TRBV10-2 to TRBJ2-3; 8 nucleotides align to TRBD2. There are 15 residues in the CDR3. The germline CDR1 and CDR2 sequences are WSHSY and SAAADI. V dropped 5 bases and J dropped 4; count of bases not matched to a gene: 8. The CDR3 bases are TGCGCCAGCAGTCCCAGCGGGAGCGTCGCAGATACGCAGTATTTT. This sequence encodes CASSPSGSVADTQYF.

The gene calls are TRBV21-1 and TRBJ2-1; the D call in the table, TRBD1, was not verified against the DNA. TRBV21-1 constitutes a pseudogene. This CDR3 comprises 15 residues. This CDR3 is CASSRYRGEGNEQFF. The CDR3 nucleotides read TGTGCCAGCAGCAGGTACAGGGGTGAGGGCAATGAGCAGTTCTTC.

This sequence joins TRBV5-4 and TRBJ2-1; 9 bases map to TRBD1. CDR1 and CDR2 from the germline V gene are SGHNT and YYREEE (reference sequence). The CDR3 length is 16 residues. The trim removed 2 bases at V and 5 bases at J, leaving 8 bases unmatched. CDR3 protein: CASSLRGQGRDNEQFF. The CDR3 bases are TGTGCCAGCAGCTTACGAGGACAGGGGCGGGACAATGAGCAGTTCTTC.

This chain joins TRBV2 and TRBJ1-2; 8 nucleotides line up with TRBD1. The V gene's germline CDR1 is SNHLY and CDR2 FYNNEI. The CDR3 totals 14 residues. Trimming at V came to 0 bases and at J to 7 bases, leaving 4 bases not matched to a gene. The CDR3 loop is CASSEARTGFGYTF. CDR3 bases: TGTGCCAGCAGTGAAGCTCGGACAGGGTTTGGCTACACCTTC.

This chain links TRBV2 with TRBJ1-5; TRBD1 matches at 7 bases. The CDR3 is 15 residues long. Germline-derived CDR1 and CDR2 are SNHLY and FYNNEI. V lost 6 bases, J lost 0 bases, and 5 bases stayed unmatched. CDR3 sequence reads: CASSQTGPSNQPQHF. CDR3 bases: TGTGCCAGCAGCCAGACAGGGCCTAGCAATCAGCCCCAGCATTTT.